A single sample is the source of the 22 T cell receptor beta chains below, sequenced in a study of OX40 agonist ivuxolimab in advanced cancers. Here immunoSEQ multiplex PCR was the method, and the copy in TCRdb shows in-frame clones only, minus some. The table includes roughly 50,000 clones, about 89% detected once. The sample here was CD4+ or CD8+ T cells sorted from blood, taken in a trial of the OX40 agonist ivuxolimab. The receptors were sampled from an adult with an advanced solid tumor such as melanoma, head and neck, liver or kidney cancer.

J is TRBJ2-5 and V is TRBV10-3; D is ambiguous. The germline gives CDR1 ENHRY, CDR2 SYGVKD. The CDR3 totals 11 residues. V lost 10 bases and J lost 5, with 11 bases in between. The chain's CDR3 is CATLNAETQYF. CDR3 nucleotides: TGTGCCACTCTAAACGCGGAGACCCAGTACTTC.

V gene TRBV19 combines with J gene TRBJ2-3; no reliable D call. The CDR3 runs 13 residues. Germline V lookup: CDR1 LNHDA, CDR2 SQIVND (reference sequence). The V end was cut by 7 bases, the J end by 5 bases, with 13 bases between. The CDR3 DNA follows: TGTGCCAGTATGGGCAGAGGAGTAGATACGCAGTATTTT. Protein sequence: CASMGRGVDTQYF.

Comments on this clone: A far larger clone is off by one base, so a read error is likely. The V call is TRBV19, the J call TRBJ2-1; TRBD2 matches at 8 bases. Germline V CDR1 and CDR2: LNHDA, SQIVND (reference sequence). The CDR3 has 15 amino acids. The CDR3 is CAGSLGGLEHNEQFF. The DNA for the CDR3 is TGTGCCGGTAGCCTAGGGGGACTAGAACACAATGAGCAGTTCTTC.

This clone was recorded a few times. The chain links TRBV7-2 to TRBJ2-7, with D perhaps TRBD2 (7 bases). In germline, CDR1 is SGHTA, CDR2 FQGNSA. The CDR3 is 15 amino acids. The V and J ends lost 5 bases and 2 bases respectively, with 16 bases between them. CDR3 sequence: CASSPRKGGPYEQYF. The CDR3 DNA sequence: TGTGCCAGCAGCCCACGAAAGGGGGGGCCCTACGAGCAGTACTTC.

The chain joins TRBV5-1 to TRBJ1-2; a weak D match, TRBD1 (6 bases). V shed 2 bases and J shed 5 bases, with 16 bases lying between them. Germline-derived CDR1 and CDR2 are SGHRS and YFSETQ. The CDR3 loop spans 15 amino acids. The CDR3 here is CASSLTGTQFYGYTF. CDR3 DNA: TGCGCCAGCAGCTTAACCGGGACACAGTTTTATGGCTACACCTTC.

The J gene is TRBJ2-3, the V gene TRBV10-1; unclear D gene. The ends were cut back, 6 bases at V and 4 bases at J, with 23 bases in the middle. The CDR3 spans 17 residues. CDR1 WNHNN and CDR2 SYGVQD come from the germline V gene (reference sequence). The CDR3 loop is CASSKGKGAIASDTQYF. The CDR3 DNA sequence: TGCGCCAGCAGCAAGGGAAAGGGTGCAATTGCCTCAGATACGCAGTATTTT.

This chain connects TRBV4-1 to TRBJ1-1, with D possibly matching TRBD1 (5 bases). CDR3 length: 17 amino acids. The V end lost 5 bases, the J end lost 3 bases, and 22 bases lay between the germline ends. Germline V gives CDR1 MGHRA, CDR2 YSYEKL. The CDR3 DNA is TGCGCCAGCAGCTCCTATCCAGTCAGGGAGAGGGACACTGAAGCTTTCTTT. Protein sequence: CASSSYPVRERDTEAFF.

The DNA of the CDR3 is TGTGCCAGCAGCTTTACAGGGGCTACCGATTCACCCCTCCACTTT. Translation: CASSFTGATDSPLHF. The chain couples TRBV7-9 to TRBJ1-6; TRBD1 matches at 7 bases. Germline CDR1 SEHNR, CDR2 FQNEAQ (reference sequence). J lost 8 bases, V lost 3 bases, and 7 bases had no gene match. CDR3 length: 15 residues.

This clone is a singleton in its sample. The chain is built from TRBV5-8 and TRBJ1-6; unclear D gene. The CDR3 is 15 residues long. Germline loops: CDR1 SGHTS, CDR2 YDEGEE. V lost 4 bases to trimming and J lost 8 bases, with 16 bases between them. CDR3 bases: TGTGCCAGCAGCCCCCGGGCATCCGAGGATTCACCCCTCCACTTT. Translated, it gives CASSPRASEDSPLHF.

The gene calls are TRBV27 and TRBJ2-1, with 9 bases lining up with TRBD1. Germline CDR1 reads MNHEY; CDR2 reads SMNVEV (reference sequence). The V gene end was trimmed by 7 bases and the J gene end by 3 bases; junction bases not matched to a gene: 10. CDR3 size: 16 residues. CDR3 protein: CASIPWGTGIYNEQFF. The CDR3 DNA is TGTGCCAGCATCCCCTGGGGGACAGGGATCTACAATGAGCAGTTCTTC.

The rearrangement uses TRBV18 and TRBJ2-7; D call uncertain. The CDR3 runs 14 residues. V was cut by 3 bases and J by 3 bases, with 12 bases left in between. Per germline, CDR1 KGHSH and CDR2 LQKENI. CDR3 amino acids: CASSPPNRIYEQYF. In DNA form, the CDR3 reads TGTGCCAGCTCACCGCCAAATAGAATCTACGAGCAGTACTTC.

This chain connects TRBV5-6 to TRBJ1-2; 7 positions match TRBD1. Germline assignment: CDR1 SGHDT and CDR2 YYEEEE. V trimming: 4 bases; J trimming: 4 bases; junction bases outside the gene matches: 7. The CDR3 loop spans 14 amino acids. DNA of the CDR3: TGTGCCAGCAGCCACAGGGGCGCAGGCTATGGCTACACCTTC. This gives the protein CASSHRGAGYGYTF.

The chain links TRBV7-3 to TRBJ1-1, with D unclear. Per the germline V gene, CDR1 is SGHTA and CDR2 is FQGTGA. CDR3 length equals 14 residues. Trimming took 5 bases from V and 4 from J, leaving 14 bases between them. The CDR3 spells CASSIIRRTTEAFF. In DNA, the CDR3 is TGTGCCAGCAGCATCATAAGGAGAACCACTGAAGCTTTCTTT.

The rearrangement joins TRBV4-1 to TRBJ1-6, with D perhaps matching TRBD1 (6 bases). V lost 0 bases to trimming and J lost 10 bases, with 10 bases between them. The CDR3 extends over 14 amino acids. Germline V lookup: CDR1 MGHRA, CDR2 YSYEKL. The CDR3 protein is CASSQDQGFSPLHF. The DNA for the CDR3 is TGCGCCAGCAGCCAAGATCAGGGGTTCTCACCCCTCCACTTT.

V usage is TRBV9 and J usage is TRBJ1-6; TRBD1 matches at 7 bases. Trimming took 4 bases from V and 9 from J; bases not matched to a gene: 13. This CDR3 is built from 16 residues. Germline V gene sequence: CDR1 SGDLS, CDR2 YYNGEE. This CDR3 is CASSSGLGGASSPLHF. For the CDR3, the DNA is TGTGCCAGCAGCTCTGGACTAGGGGGCGCGTCTTCACCCCTCCACTTT.

V usage is TRBV23-1 and J usage is TRBJ1-1; 8 bases fit TRBD1. TRBV23-1 is an ORF, with its function uncertain. V was pared by 8 bases and J by 2 bases, with 7 bases of the junction left unmatched. This CDR3 contains 14 residues. The CDR3 DNA is TGCGCCAGCGGCGAGACAGGGGTTAACACTGAAGCTTTCTTT. It codes for CASGETGVNTEAFF.

The chain uses TRBV5-1 and TRBJ2-1; 11 bases match TRBD1. This CDR3 has 15 amino acids. The V and J ends lost 6 bases and 0 bases, in that order; junction bases with no gene match: 2. Germline CDR1 and CDR2: SGHRS and YFSETQ. For the CDR3, the DNA is TGCGCCAGCACTGGGACAGGGGGCTCCTACAATGAGCAGTTCTTC. Protein: CASTGTGGSYNEQFF.

This clone was seen only once. This chain uses TRBV28 with TRBJ1-1, with no clear D. This CDR3 has 15 residues. Germline V gene lookup returns CDR1 MDHEN and CDR2 SYDVKM. Trimming pared 7 bases from V and 4 bases from J, leaving 19 bases between. The CDR3 spells CASNTRRMVSTEAFF. The CDR3 region has the DNA TGTGCCAGCAACACGAGGAGGATGGTGAGCACTGAAGCTTTCTTT.

The CDR3 is CATSKGYTEAFF. The CDR3 nucleotides read TGTGCCACCAGCAAGGGATACACTGAAGCTTTCTTT. V gene TRBV15 combines with J gene TRBJ1-1; no reliable D call. Germline assignment: CDR1 LNHNV and CDR2 YYDKDF (reference sequence). Trimming left V 4 bases short and J 3 bases short, with 6 bases between. This CDR3 is built from 12 residues.

There are a few counts of this clone. The chain combines TRBV19 with TRBJ2-7; maybe TRBD2 (5 bases). The CDR3 length is 14 residues. The V gene's germline CDR1 is LNHDA and CDR2 SQIVND (reference sequence). V was trimmed by 4 bases and J by 5 bases, leaving 15 bases between them. The CDR3, as DNA: TGTGCCAGTAGTACTTGGAGGCAGTTGGACGAGCAGTACTTC. Amino acids: CASSTWRQLDEQYF.

Here the CDR3 reads CAISLGQGEKLFF. CDR3 DNA: TGTGCCATCAGTCTCGGACAGGGCGAAAAACTGTTTTTT. V is TRBV10-3 and J is TRBJ1-4; 8 nucleotides line up with TRBD1. Trimming at V came to 5 bases and at J to 8 bases, leaving 4 bases not matched to a gene. CDR3 length equals 13 residues. Germline CDR1 reads ENHRY; CDR2 reads SYGVKD.

The chain combines TRBV7-9 with TRBJ2-3, with a weak D call TRBD2 (5 bases). Germline CDR1 SEHNR, CDR2 FQNEAQ (reference sequence). The V and J ends lost 4 bases and 6 bases respectively, with 20 bases between them. CDR3 size: 16 residues. The CDR3 region has the DNA TGTGCCAGCAGCTCTCTCTGGGGAGACCTACTCGATACGCAGTATTTT. Amino acids: CASSSLWGDLLDTQYF.